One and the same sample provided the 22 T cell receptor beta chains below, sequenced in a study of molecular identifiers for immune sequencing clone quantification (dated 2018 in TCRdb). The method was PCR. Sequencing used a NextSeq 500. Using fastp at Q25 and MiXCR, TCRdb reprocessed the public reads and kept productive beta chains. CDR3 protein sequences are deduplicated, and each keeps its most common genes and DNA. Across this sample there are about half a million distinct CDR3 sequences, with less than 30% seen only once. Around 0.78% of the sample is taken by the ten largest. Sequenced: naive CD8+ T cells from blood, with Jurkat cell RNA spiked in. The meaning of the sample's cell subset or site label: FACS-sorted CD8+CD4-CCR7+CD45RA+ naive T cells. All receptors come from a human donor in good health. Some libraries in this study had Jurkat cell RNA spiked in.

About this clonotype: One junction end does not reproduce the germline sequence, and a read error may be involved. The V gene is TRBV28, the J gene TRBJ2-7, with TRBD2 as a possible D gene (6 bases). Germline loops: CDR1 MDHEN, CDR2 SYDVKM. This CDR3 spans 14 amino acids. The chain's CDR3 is CAGSLTAGSYEQYF. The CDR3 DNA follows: TGTGCCGGCAGTTTGACAGCGGGCTCCTACGAGCAGTACTTC.

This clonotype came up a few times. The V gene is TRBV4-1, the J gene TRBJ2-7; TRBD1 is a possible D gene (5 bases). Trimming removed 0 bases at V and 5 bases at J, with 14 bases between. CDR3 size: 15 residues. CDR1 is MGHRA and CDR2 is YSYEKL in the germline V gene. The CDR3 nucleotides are TGCGCCAGCAGCCAAGATCTGGGGCTTATGGACGAGCAGTACTTC. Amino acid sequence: CASSQDLGLMDEQYF.

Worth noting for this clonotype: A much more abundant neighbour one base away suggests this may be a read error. CDR3 loop: CASSLLRAVDTEAFF. The CDR3 DNA reads as TGCGCCAGCAGCTTGCTCAGGGCGGTCGACACTGAAGCTTTCTTT. The chain has TRBV5-1 and TRBJ1-1; tentatively, D is TRBD1 (5 bases). CDR1 is SGHRS, CDR2 YFSETQ, per germline. V lost 1 base and J 3 bases, leaving 13 bases between the germline ends. This CDR3 contains 15 residues.

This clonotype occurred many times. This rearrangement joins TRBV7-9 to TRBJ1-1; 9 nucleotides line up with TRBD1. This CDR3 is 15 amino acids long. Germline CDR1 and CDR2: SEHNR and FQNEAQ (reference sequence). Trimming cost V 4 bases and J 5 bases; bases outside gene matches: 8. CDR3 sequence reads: CASSSGQGIWTEAFF. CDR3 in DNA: TGTGCCAGCAGCTCCGGACAGGGGATTTGGACTGAAGCTTTCTTT.

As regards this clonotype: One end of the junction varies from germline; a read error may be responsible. The chain's CDR3 is CASTPWDTYEQHF. DNA of the CDR3: TGTGCCAGCACCCCCTGGGATACCTACGAGCAGCACTTC. The V and J genes are TRBV28 and TRBJ2-7; D is unclear. Looked up from germline, CDR1 is MDHEN and CDR2 is SYDVKM. CDR3 length equals 13 residues. Supplemented by reference TRBV28 and TRBJ2-7, the full variable domain reads DVKVTQSSRYLVKRTGEKVFLECVQDMDHENMFWYRQDPGLGLRLIYFSYDVKMKEKGDIPEGYSVSREKKERFSLILESASTNQTSMYLCASTPWDTYEQHFGPGTRLTVT.

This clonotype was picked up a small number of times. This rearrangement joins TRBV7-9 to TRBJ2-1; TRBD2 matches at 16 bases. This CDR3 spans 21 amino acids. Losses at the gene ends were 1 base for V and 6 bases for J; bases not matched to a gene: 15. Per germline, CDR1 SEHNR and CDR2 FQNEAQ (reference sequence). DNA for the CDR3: TGTGCCAGCAGCTTAGAGCGTACCCCGGGACTAGCGGGGGGGCTGAGCAATGAGCAGTTCTTC. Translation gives CASSLERTPGLAGGLSNEQFF.

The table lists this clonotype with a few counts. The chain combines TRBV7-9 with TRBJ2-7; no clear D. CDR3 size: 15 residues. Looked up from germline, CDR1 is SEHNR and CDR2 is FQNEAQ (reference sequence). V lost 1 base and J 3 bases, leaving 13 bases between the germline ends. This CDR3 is CASSLGPPGSYEQYF. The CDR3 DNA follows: TGTGCCAGCAGCTTAGGGCCGCCAGGTAGCTACGAGCAGTACTTC.

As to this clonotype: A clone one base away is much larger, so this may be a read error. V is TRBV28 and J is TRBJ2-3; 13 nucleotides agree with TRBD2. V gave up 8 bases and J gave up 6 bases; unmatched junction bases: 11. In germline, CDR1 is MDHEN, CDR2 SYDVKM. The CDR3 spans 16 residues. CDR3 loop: CASGPGLAGVGDTQYF. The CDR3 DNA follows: TGTGCCAGCGGTCCAGGACTAGCGGGAGTTGGGGATACGCAGTATTTT.

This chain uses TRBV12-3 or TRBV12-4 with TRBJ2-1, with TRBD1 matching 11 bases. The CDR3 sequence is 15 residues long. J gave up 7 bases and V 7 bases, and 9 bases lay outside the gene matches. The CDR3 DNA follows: TGTGCCAGCACCCGGACAGGGGGCGTTCAGAATGAGCAGTTCTTC. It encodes CASTRTGGVQNEQFF.

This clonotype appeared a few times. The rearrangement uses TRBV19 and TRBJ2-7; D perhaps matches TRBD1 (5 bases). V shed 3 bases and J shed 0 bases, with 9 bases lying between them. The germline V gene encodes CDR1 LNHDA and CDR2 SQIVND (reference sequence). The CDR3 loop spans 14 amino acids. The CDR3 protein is CASSMTASSYEQYF. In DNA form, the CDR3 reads TGTGCCAGTAGTATGACAGCGAGCTCCTACGAGCAGTACTTC.

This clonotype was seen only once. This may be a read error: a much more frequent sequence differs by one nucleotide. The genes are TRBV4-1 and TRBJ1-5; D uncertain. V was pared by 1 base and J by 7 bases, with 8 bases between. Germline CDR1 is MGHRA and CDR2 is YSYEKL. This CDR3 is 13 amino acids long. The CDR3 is CASSQGFWQPQHF. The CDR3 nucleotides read TGCGCCAGCAGCCAAGGTTTCTGGCAGCCCCAGCATTTT.

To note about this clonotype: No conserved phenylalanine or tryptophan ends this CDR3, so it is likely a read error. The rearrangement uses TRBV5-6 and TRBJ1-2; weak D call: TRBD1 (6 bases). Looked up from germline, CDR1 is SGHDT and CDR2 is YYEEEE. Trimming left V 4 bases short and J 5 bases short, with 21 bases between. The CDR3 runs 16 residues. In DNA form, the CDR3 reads TGTGCCAGCAGCCTACCCTCCGTAGGGGGAAGTTATGGCTACACCTTG. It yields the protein CASSLPSVGGSYGYTL.

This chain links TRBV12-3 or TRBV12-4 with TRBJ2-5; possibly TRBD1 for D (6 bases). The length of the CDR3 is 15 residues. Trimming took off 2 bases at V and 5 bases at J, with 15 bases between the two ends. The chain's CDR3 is CASSLYGTQPETQYF. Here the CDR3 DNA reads TGTGCCAGCAGTTTATATGGGACACAGCCTGAGACCCAGTACTTC.

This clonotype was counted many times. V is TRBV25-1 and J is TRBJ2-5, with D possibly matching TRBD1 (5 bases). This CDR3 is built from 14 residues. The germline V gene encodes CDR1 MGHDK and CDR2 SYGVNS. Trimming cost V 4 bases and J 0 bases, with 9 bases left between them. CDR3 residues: CASSVQGNQETQYF. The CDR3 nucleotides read TGTGCCAGCAGTGTTCAGGGTAACCAAGAGACCCAGTACTTC.

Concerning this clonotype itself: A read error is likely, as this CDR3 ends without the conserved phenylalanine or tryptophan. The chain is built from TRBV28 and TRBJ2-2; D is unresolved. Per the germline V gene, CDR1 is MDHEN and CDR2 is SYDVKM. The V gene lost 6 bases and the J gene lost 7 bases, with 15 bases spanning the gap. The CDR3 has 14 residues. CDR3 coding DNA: TGTGCCAGCAGCTATTCTGGGTGGAACGGGGAGCTGTTTTTA. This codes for CASSYSGWNGELFL.

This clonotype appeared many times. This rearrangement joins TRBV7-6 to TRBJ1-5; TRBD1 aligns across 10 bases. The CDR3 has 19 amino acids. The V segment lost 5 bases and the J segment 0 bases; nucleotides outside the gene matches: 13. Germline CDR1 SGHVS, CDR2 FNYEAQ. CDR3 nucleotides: TGTGCCAGCAGCACTAGGGGGACAGGGGTTACCAATAGCAATCAGCCCCAGCATTTT. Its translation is CASSTRGTGVTNSNQPQHF.

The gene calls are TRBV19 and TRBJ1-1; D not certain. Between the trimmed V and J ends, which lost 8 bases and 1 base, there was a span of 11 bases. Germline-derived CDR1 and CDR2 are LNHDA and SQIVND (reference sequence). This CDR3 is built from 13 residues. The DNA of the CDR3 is TGTGCCAGTTCACTACAAACGAACACTGAAGCTTTCTTT. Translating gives CASSLQTNTEAFF. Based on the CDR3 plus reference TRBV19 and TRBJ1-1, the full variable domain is DGGITQSPKYLFRKEGQNVTLSCEQNLNHDAMYWYRQDPGQGLRLIYYSQIVNDFQKGDIAEGYSVSREKKESFPLTVTSAQKNPTAFYLCASSLQTNTEAFFGQGTRLTVV.

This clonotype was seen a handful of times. This CDR3 is CASSQDVEHSSYEQYF. CDR3 DNA sequence: TGCGCCAGCAGCCAAGATGTCGAACATAGCTCCTACGAGCAGTACTTC. This chain links TRBV4-3 with TRBJ2-7; D unresolved. CDR1 and CDR2 (germline): LGHNA, YSLEER. V gave up 0 bases and J gave up 0 bases, with 12 bases separating them. The CDR3 contains 16 residues.

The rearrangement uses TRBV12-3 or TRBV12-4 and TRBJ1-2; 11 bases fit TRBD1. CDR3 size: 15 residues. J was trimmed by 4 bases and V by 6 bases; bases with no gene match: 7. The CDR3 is CASSTGTGGAYGYTF. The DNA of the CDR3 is TGTGCCAGCAGCACCGGGACAGGGGGAGCCTATGGCTACACCTTC.

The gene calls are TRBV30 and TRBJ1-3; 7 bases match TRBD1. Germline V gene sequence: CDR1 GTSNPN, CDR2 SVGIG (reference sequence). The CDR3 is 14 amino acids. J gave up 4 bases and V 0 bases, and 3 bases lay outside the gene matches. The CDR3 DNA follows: TGTGCCTGGAGTGTGGGGACAGCAGGAAACACCATATATTTT. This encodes CAWSVGTAGNTIYF.

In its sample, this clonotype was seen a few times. The CDR3 DNA is TGTGCCAGCTCACCAGGTAGGACAGGACGGACCTTGAACACTGAAGCTTTCTTT. Its protein is CASSPGRTGRTLNTEAFF. The V call is TRBV18, the J call TRBJ1-1; 7 bases line up with TRBD1. V gave up 2 bases and J gave up 0 bases; unmatched junction bases: 12. The germline gives CDR1 KGHSH, CDR2 LQKENI. The CDR3 length is 18 residues.

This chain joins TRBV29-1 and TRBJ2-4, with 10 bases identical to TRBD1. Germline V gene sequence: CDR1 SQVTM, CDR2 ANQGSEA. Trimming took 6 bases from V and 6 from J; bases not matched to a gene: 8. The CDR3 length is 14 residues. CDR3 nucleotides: TGCAGCGTCCTCATGACAGGGGGCGGAAACATTCAGTACTTC. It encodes CSVLMTGGGNIQYF.